Following are 11 T cell receptor beta chains from one sample sequenced in a study of blood T cells in healthy people across ages (dated by TCRdb to 2013 to 2016). Library preparation was by 5' RACE. The run used an Illumina HiSeq 2500. A second about 6 to 11 cycle PCR used a sample-barcoded 5' primer and a J-beta primer mix. TCRdb cleaned the public reads at Q25 with fastp, built clones with MiXCR and kept in-frame beta chains. CDR3 protein sequences are deduplicated, and each keeps its most common genes and DNA. In all, the sample holds hundreds of thousands of distinct CDR3 sequences, and around a fifth of those were seen once. Roughly 3.6% of the sample comes from the top ten. Sequencing input: blood. These receptor sequences come from a man between 65 and 79 years old in good health.

The sample holds a few counts of this clonotype. The chain uses TRBV20-1 and TRBJ2-5; D is unresolved. This CDR3 is 12 amino acids long. In germline, CDR1 is DFQATT, CDR2 SNEGSKA (reference sequence). The CDR3 loop is CSPTQTQETQYF. The CDR3 bases are TGCAGCCCCACGCAGACCCAAGAGACCCAGTACTTC.

This clonotype came up a few times. This chain connects TRBV28 to TRBJ1-2; 7 bases agree with TRBD1. The germline V gene has CDR1 MDHEN and CDR2 SYDVKM. J lost 6 bases, V lost 6 bases, and 13 bases had no gene match. The CDR3 length is 15 residues. In DNA form, the CDR3 reads TGTGCCAGCAGGGCTACAGGGGCTGGGAACAATGGCTACACCTTC. This encodes CASRATGAGNNGYTF.

The V call is TRBV7-2, the J call TRBJ1-2; D call uncertain. This CDR3 is built from 13 residues. V was clipped by 1 base and J by 8 bases, with 11 bases between them. Germline-derived CDR1 and CDR2 are SGHTA and FQGNSA. For the CDR3, the DNA is TGTGCCAGCAGCTTAGAAACGACCTGGGGCTACACCTTC. Translating it yields CASSLETTWGYTF.

This clonotype was seen many times. The chain has TRBV7-9 and TRBJ2-5; D is possibly TRBD2 (5 bases). Germline CDR1 is SEHNR and CDR2 is FQNEAQ (reference sequence). V shed 3 bases and J shed 7 bases, with 12 bases lying between them. CDR3 length: 13 amino acids. The CDR3 sequence is CASSFGDRGTQYF. DNA of the CDR3: TGTGCCAGCAGCTTCGGGGATCGGGGGACCCAGTACTTC. Drawing the rest from reference TRBV7-9 and TRBJ2-5, the complete variable domain is DTGVSQNPRHKITKRGQNVTFRCDPISEHNRLYWYRQTLGQGPEFLTYFQNEAQLEKSRLLSDRFSAERPKGSFSTLEIQRTEQGDSAMYLCASSFGDRGTQYFGPGTRLLVL.

This clonotype was detected a few times. The chain joins TRBV29-1 to TRBJ2-3, with 9 positions matching TRBD1. Germline CDR1 reads SQVTM; CDR2 reads ANQGSEA. Trimming at V came to 8 bases and at J to 3 bases, leaving 6 bases not matched to a gene. This CDR3 has 13 amino acids. The CDR3 region is CSSGDRETDTQYF. Written as DNA, the CDR3 is TGCAGCTCAGGGGACAGGGAAACAGATACGCAGTATTTT.

Here the CDR3 DNA reads TGCGCCAGCAGCTTGGGAGGACTAGCGGGAGCATCCGGGGAGCTGTTTTTT. The encoded protein is CASSLGGLAGASGELFF. The V gene is TRBV5-1, the J gene TRBJ2-2, with 13 bases aligning to TRBD2. The junction had 5 bases not matched to a gene; V was cut back by 0 bases and J by 6 bases. Looked up from germline, CDR1 is SGHRS and CDR2 is YFSETQ. The CDR3 extends over 17 amino acids.

The rearrangement joins TRBV10-3 to TRBJ1-5, with D unresolved. Trimming left V 0 bases short and J 7 bases short, with 10 bases between. The CDR3 runs to 14 residues. The germline V gene has CDR1 ENHRY and CDR2 SYGVKD. Here the CDR3 reads CAISESLAGQPQHF. Written as DNA, the CDR3 is TGTGCCATCAGTGAGTCGCTGGCGGGACAGCCCCAGCATTTT.

The sample holds many counts of this clonotype. The genes are TRBV7-2 and TRBJ2-1; no definite D call. CDR3 length: 15 residues. Germline CDR1 reads SGHTA; CDR2 reads FQGNSA. V was pared by 4 bases and J by 0 bases, with 10 bases between. This CDR3 is CASSSNTVSYNEQFF. Written as DNA, the CDR3 is TGTGCCAGCAGCTCCAACACCGTCTCCTACAATGAGCAGTTCTTC.

There are a few counts of this clonotype. This chain uses TRBV12-3 or TRBV12-4 with TRBJ1-4; D unresolved. With 1 base removed from V and 4 bases from J, the gap between germline ends came to 7 bases. The CDR3 has 14 residues. DNA for the CDR3: TGTGCCAGCAGTTTAGGGCAGGATAATGAAAAACTGTTTTTT. It translates to CASSLGQDNEKLFF.

The gene calls are TRBV20-1 and TRBJ1-1; D possibly corresponds to TRBD1 (5 bases). From germline, CDR1 is DFQATT and CDR2 SNEGSKA (reference sequence). The CDR3 has 14 amino acids. The V end lost 3 bases, the J end lost 1 base, and 12 bases lay between the germline ends. The CDR3, as DNA: TGCAGTGCTAGCCCCGACAGAAAGAACACTGAAGCTTTCTTT. Translation: CSASPDRKNTEAFF.

In regard to this clonotype: This may come from a read error, since a much larger clone is one base off. This chain joins TRBV2 and TRBJ1-4; no definite D call. The CDR3 has 11 amino acids. Germline CDR1 SNHLY, CDR2 FYNNEI. The CDR3 region has the DNA TGTGCCAGCAGTGATCGTAGCCAGGTGGTTTTT. This sequence encodes CASSDRSQVVF.